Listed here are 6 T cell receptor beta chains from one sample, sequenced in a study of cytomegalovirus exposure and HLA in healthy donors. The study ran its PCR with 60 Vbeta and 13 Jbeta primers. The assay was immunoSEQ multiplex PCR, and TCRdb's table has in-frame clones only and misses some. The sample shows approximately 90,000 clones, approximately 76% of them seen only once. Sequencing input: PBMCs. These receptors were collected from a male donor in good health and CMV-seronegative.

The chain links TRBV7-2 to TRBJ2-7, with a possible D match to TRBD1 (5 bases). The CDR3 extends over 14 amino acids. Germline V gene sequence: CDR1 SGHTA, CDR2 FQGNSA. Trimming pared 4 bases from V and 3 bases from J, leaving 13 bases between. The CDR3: CASSSGFRDYEQYF. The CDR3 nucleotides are TGTGCCAGCAGCTCAGGGTTTCGAGACTACGAGCAGTACTTC.

The CDR3 here is CASRRQSVNTEAFF. The CDR3 DNA reads TGTGCCAGCAGGAGACAGTCGGTGAACACTGAAGCTTTCTTT. The J gene is TRBJ1-1, the V gene TRBV27, with D maybe TRBD1 (5 bases). V lost 6 bases and J 0 bases, leaving 11 bases between the germline ends. The CDR3 is 14 amino acids. Per germline, CDR1 MNHEY and CDR2 SMNVEV (reference sequence).

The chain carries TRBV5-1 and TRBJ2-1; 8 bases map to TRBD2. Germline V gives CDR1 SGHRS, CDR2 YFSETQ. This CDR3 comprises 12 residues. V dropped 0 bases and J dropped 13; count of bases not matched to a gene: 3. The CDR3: CASSLGRGDQFF. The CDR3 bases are TGCGCCAGCAGCTTGGGGCGGGGGGATCAGTTCTTC.

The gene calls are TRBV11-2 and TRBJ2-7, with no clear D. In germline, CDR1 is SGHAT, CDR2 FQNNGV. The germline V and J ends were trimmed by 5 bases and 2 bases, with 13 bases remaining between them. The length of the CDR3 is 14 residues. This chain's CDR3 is CASSPPHRAYEQYF. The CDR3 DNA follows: TGTGCCAGCAGCCCCCCCCACCGAGCCTACGAGCAGTACTTC.

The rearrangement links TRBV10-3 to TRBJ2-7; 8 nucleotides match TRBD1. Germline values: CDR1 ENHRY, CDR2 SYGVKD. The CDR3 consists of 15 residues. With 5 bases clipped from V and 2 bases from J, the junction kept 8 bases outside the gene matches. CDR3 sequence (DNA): TGTGCCATCAGTAGGCAGGGGGCGAGGGCCTACGAGCAGTACTTC. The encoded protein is CAISRQGARAYEQYF.

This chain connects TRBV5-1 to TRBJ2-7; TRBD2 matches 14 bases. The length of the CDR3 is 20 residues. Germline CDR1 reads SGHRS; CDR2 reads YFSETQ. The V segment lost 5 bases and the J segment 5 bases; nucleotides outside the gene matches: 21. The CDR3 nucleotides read TGCGCCAGCAGGGGGGACAGGGGGCAAAAGGGGACTAGCGGGAGTAACGAGCAGTACTTC. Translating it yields CASRGDRGQKGTSGSNEQYF.